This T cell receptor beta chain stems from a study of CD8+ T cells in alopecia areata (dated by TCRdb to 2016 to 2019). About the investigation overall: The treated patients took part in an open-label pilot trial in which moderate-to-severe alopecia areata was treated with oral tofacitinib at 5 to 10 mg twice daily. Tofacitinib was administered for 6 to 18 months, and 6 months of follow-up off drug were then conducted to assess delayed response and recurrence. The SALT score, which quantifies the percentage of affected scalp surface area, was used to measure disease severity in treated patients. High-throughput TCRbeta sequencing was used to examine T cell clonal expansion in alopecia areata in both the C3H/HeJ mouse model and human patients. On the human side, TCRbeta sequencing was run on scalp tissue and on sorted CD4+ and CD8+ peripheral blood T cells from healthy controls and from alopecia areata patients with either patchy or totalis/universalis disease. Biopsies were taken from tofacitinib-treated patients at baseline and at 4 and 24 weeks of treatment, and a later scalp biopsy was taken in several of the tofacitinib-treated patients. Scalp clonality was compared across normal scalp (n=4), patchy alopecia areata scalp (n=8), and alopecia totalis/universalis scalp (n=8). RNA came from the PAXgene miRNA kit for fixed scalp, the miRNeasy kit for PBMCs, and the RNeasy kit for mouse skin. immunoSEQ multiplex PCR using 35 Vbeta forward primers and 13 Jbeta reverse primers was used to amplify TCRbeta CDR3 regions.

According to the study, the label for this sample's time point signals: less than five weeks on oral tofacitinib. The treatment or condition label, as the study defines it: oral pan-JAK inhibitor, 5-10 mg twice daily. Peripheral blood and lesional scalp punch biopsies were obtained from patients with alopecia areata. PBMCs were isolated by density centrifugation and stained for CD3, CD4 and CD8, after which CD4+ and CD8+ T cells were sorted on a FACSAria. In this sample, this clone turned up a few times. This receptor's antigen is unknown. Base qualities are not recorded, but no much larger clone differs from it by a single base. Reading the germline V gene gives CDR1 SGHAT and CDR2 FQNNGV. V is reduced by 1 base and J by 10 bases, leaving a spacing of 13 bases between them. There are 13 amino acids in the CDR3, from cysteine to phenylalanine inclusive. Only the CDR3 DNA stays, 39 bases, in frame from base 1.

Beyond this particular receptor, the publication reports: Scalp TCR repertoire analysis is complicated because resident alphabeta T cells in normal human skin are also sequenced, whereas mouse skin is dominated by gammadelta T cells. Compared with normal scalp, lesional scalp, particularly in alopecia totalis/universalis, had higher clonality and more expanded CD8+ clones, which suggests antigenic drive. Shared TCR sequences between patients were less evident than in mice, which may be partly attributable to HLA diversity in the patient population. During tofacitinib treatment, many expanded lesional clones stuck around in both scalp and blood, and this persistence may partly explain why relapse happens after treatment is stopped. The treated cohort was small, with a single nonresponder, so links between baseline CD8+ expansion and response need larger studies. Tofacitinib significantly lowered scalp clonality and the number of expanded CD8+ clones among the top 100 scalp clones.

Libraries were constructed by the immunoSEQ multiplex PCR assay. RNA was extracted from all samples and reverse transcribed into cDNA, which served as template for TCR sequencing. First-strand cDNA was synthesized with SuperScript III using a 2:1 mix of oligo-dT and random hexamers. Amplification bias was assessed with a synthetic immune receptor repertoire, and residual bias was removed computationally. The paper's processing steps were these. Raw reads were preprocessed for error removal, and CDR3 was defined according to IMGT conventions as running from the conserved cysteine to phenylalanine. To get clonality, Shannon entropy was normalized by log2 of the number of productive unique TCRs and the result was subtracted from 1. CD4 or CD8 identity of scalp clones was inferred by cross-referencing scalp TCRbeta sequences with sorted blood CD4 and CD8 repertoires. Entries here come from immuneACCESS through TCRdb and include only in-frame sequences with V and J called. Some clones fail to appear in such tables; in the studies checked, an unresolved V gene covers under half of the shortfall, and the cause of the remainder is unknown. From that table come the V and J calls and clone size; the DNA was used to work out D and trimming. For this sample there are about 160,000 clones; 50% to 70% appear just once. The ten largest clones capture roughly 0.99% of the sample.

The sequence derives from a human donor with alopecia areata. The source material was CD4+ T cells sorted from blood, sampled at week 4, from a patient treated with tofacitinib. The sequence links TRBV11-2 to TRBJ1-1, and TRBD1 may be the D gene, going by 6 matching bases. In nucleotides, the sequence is TGTGCCAGCAGCTTAGCCAGGGGCGCAGGAGCTTTCTTT. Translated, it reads CASSLARGAGAFF.